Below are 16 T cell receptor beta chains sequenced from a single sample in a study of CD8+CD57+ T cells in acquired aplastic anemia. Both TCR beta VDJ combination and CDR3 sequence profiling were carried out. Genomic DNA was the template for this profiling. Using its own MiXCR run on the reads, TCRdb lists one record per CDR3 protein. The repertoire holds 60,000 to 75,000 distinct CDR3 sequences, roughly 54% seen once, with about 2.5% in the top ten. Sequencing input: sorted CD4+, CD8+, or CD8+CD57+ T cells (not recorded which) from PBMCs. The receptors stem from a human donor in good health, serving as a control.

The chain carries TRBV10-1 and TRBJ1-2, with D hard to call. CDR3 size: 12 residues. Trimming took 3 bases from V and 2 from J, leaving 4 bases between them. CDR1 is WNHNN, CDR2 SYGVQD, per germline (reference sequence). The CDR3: CASSDGNYGYTF. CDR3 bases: TGCGCCAGCAGTGACGGGAACTATGGCTACACCTTC.

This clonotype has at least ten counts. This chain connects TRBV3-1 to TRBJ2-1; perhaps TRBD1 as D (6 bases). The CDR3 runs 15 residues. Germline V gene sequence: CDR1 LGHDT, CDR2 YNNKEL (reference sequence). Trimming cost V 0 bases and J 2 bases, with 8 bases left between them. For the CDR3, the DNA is TGTGCCAGCAGCCAAGATGCAGGGGCCTACAATGAGCAGTTCTTC. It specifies CASSQDAGAYNEQFF.

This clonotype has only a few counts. CDR3 amino acids: CATSDFSWVEQYF. The CDR3 nucleotides are TGTGCCACCAGTGATTTTTCTTGGGTTGAGCAGTACTTC. The J gene is TRBJ2-7, the V gene TRBV24-1; D not certain. V was clipped by 1 base and J by 7 bases, with 10 bases between them. The length of the CDR3 is 13 residues. The germline gives CDR1 KGHDR, CDR2 SFDVKD.

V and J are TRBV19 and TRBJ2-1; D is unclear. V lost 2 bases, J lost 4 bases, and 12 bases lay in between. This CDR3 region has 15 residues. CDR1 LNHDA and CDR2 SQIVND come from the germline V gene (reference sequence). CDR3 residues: CASSIMGLDYNEQFF. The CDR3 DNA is TGTGCCAGTAGTATAATGGGTTTAGATTACAATGAGCAGTTCTTC.

CDR3 protein: CASSIFGTDGETQYF. The CDR3 DNA reads TGTGCCAGCAGCATATTCGGGACGGATGGGGAGACCCAGTACTTC. The chain joins TRBV7-8 to TRBJ2-5, with D possibly called TRBD1 or TRBD2 (5 bases each). The CDR3 is made up of 15 amino acids. Per the germline V gene, CDR1 is SGHVS and CDR2 is FQNEAQ. V was pared by 5 bases and J by 5 bases, with 18 bases between.

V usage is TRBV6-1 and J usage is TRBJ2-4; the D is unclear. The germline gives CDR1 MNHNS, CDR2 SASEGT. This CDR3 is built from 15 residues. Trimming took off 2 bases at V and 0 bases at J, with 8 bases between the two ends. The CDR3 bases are TGTGCCAGCAGTGAAAGAACTATAGCCAAAAACATTCAGTACTTC. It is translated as CASSERTIAKNIQYF.

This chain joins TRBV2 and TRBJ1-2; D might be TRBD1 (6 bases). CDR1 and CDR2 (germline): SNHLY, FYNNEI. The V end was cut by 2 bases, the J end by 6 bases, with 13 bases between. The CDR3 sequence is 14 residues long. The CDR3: CASSEIGGADGYTF. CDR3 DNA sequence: TGTGCCAGCAGTGAAATCGGGGGGGCGGATGGCTACACCTTC.

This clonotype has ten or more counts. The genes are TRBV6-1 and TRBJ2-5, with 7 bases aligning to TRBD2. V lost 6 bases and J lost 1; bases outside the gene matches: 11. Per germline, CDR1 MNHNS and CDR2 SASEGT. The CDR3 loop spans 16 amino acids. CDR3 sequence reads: CASRGRGFSSQETQYF. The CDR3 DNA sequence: TGTGCCAGCAGGGGGAGGGGTTTTAGCTCCCAAGAGACCCAGTACTTC.

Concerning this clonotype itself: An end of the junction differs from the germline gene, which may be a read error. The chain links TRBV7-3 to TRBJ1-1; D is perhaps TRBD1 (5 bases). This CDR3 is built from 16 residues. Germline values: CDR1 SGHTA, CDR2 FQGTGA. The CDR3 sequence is CASSLGSGGVRTEASF. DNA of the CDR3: TGTGCCAGCAGCTTAGGGTCCGGAGGGGTTAGGACTGAAGCTTCCTTT. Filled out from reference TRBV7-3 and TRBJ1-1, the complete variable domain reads GAGVSQTPSNKVTEKGKYVELRCDPISGHTALYWYRQSLGQGPEFLIYFQGTGAADDSGLPNDRFFAVRPEGSVSTLKIQRTERGDSAVYLCASSLGSGGVRTEASFGQGTRLTVV.

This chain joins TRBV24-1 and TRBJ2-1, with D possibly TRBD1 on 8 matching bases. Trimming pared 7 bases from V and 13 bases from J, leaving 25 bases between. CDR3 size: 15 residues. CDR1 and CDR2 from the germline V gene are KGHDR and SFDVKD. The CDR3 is CATRGGTGFLDKQFF. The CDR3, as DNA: TGTGCCACCAGGGGGGGGACAGGCTTTTTGGATAAACAGTTCTTC.

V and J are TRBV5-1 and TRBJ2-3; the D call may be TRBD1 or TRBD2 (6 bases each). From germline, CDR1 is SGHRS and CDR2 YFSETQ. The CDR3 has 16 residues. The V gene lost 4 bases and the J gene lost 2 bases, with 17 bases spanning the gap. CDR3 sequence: CASSPNLGGTTDTQYF. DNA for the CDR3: TGCGCCAGCAGCCCTAACTTGGGGGGCACCACAGATACGCAGTATTTT.

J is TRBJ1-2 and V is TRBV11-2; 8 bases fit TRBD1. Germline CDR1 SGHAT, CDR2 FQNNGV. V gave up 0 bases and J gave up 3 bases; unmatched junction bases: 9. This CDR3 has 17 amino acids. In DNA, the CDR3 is TGTGCCAGCAGCTTAGATCCCGGACAGGGTTTCTACTATGGCTACACCTTC. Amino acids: CASSLDPGQGFYYGYTF.

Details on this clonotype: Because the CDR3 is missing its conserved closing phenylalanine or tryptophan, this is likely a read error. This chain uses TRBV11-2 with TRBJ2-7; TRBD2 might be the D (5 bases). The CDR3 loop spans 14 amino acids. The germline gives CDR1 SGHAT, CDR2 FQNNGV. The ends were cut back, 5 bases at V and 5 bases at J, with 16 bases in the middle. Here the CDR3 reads CASSRGLSSHEQYS. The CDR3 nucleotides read TGTGCCAGCAGCCGAGGGCTATCTTCCCACGAGCAGTACTCC.

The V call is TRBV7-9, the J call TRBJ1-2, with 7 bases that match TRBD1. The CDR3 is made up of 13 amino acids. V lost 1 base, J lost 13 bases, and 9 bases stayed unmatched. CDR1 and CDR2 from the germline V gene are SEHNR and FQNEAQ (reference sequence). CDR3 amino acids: CASSLGRQGGATF. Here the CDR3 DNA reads TGTGCCAGCAGCTTAGGACGACAGGGCGGCGCCACCTTC.

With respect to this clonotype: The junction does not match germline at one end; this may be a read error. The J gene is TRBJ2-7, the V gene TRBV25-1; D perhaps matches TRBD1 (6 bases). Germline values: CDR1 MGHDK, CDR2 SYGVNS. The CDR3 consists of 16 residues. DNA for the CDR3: TGTGCCAGCAGTGAAGCGCTTTGGACAGTTACCTACGAGCAGCACTTC. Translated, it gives CASSEALWTVTYEQHF.

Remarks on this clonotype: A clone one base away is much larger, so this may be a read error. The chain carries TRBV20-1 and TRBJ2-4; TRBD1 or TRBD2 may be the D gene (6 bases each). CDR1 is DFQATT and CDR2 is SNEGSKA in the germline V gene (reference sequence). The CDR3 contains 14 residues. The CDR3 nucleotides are TGCAGTGCCATATTGGCGGACGGGCGGGACATTCGGTACTTC. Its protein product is CSAILADGRDIRYF.